One and the same sample provided the 21 T cell receptor beta chains below, sequenced in a study of human T cells and chemical hapten exposure. TCRdb re-called the RACE reads with MiXCR, one entry per CDR3 protein. The data contain 180,000 or so distinct CDR3 sequences, under 25% of them singletons. Regarding time point: patch test 1, 2 weeks after DPC sensitization. This sample's treatment: therapeutic diphenylcyclopropenone sensitization with weekly scalp DPC. This specimen was whole blood, taken in connection with sensitization to the hapten diphenylcyclopropenone (DPC). The source of these receptors is a woman aged 45 to 65 with alopecia areata. Some clones in this sample may be carry-over from other donors' samples.

This clonotype was recorded at least ten times. The chain has TRBV10-2 and TRBJ2-7; D remains unclear. The CDR3 loop spans 11 amino acids. V shed 3 bases and J shed 3 bases, with 3 bases lying between them. Germline CDR1 WSHSY, CDR2 SAAADI. This CDR3 is CASSDSYEQYF. The CDR3 bases are TGCGCCAGCAGTGACAGCTACGAGCAGTACTTC.

This clonotype was counted only a few times. The genes are TRBV20-1 and TRBJ2-3; 12 bases are shared with TRBD2. Per germline, CDR1 DFQATT and CDR2 SNEGSKA (reference sequence). The CDR3 contains 17 residues. V shed 3 bases and J 3 bases; nucleotides not matched to a gene: 10. DNA for the CDR3: TGCAGTGCTAGTGGACTAGCGGGATCTAGTACTACAGATACGCAGTATTTT. Encoded protein: CSASGLAGSSTTDTQYF.

This clonotype was observed a handful of times. V and J are TRBV20-1 and TRBJ2-7, with 8 bases that match TRBD1. With 5 bases clipped from V and 2 bases from J, the junction kept 5 bases outside the gene matches. Germline assignment: CDR1 DFQATT and CDR2 SNEGSKA (reference sequence). The CDR3 has 13 amino acids. The CDR3 sequence: CSAEDRAAYEQYF. CDR3 bases: TGCAGTGCTGAGGACAGGGCCGCCTACGAGCAGTACTTC.

CDR3 coding DNA: TGTGCCAGCAGTCCTGTCTCCGTTGGGCAGTACTTC. It specifies CASSPVSVGQYF. The chain links TRBV6-1 to TRBJ2-7; D is uncertain. The germline V and J ends were trimmed by 5 bases and 9 bases, with 14 bases remaining between them. The CDR3 is 12 amino acids. Germline assignment: CDR1 MNHNS and CDR2 SASEGT.

This clonotype came up a few times. V gene TRBV6-2 or TRBV6-3 combines with J gene TRBJ1-5; the D gene is possibly TRBD1 (5 bases). Germline V gives CDR1 MNHEY, CDR2 SVGEGT. The CDR3 covers 18 residues. The V gene lost 6 bases and the J gene lost 2 bases, with 23 bases spanning the gap. The CDR3 nucleotides are TGTGCCAGCAGCCCCCACCTTGGGGGGGGAGGAGGCAATCAGCCCCAGCATTTT. Translated, it gives CASSPHLGGGGGNQPQHF.

The V call is TRBV21-1, the J call TRBJ2-2. TRBV21-1 is tagged as a pseudogene. The CDR3 runs to 14 residues. CDR3 sequence (DNA): TGTGCCAGCAGCAATCCAAGGAACACCGGGGAGCTGTTTTTT. Translating it yields CASSNPRNTGELFF.

Note on this clonotype: It is likely a read error, because the conserved phenylalanine at the end of the CDR3 is missing. The chain joins TRBV27 to TRBJ2-7; 12 bases are a match to TRBD1. The junction had 10 bases not matched to a gene; V was cut back by 7 bases and J by 6 bases. There are 15 residues in the CDR3. Germline V gives CDR1 MNHEY, CDR2 SMNVEV (reference sequence). CDR3 sequence reads: CASKPTGTGGGEQYS. The CDR3 DNA sequence: TGTGCCAGCAAACCAACCGGGACAGGGGGCGGCGAGCAGTACTCC.

The rearrangement links TRBV5-1 to TRBJ2-1; TRBD2 aligns across 14 bases. The junction had 7 bases not matched to a gene; V was cut back by 4 bases and J by 7 bases. Per germline, CDR1 SGHRS and CDR2 YFSETQ. The CDR3 length is 16 residues. In nucleotides, the CDR3 is TGCGCCAGCAGCCTGTCGACTAGCGGGAGGGGGAATGAGCAGTTCTTC. Amino acid sequence: CASSLSTSGRGNEQFF. The full variable domain, its missing parts supplied by reference TRBV5-1 and TRBJ2-1, is KAGVTQTPRYLIKTRGQQVTLSCSPISGHRSVSWYQQTPGQGLQFLFEYFSETQRNKGNFPGRFSGRQFSNSRSEMNVSTLELGDSALYLCASSLSTSGRGNEQFFGPGTRLTVL.

This clonotype was observed at least ten times. CDR3 amino acids: CASSERVGGDEAFF. In DNA form, the CDR3 reads TGCGCCAGCAGTGAGAGGGTAGGAGGAGATGAAGCTTTCTTT. The chain employs TRBV10-2 and TRBJ1-1; D is undetermined. The CDR3 runs 14 residues. Trimming pared 2 bases from V and 7 bases from J, leaving 14 bases between. The germline V gene has CDR1 WSHSY and CDR2 SAAADI.

The chain is built from TRBV7-9 and TRBJ2-2; 9 bases map to TRBD2. Germline loops: CDR1 SEHNR, CDR2 FQNEAQ (reference sequence). The CDR3 runs to 15 residues. After removal of 6 bases from V and 4 bases from J, the junction contained 6 bases not matched to a gene. CDR3 region: CASRSSGGFTGELFF. The CDR3 DNA is TGTGCCAGCAGAAGTAGCGGGGGCTTCACCGGGGAGCTGTTTTTT. The whole variable domain, filled in from reference TRBV7-9 and TRBJ2-2, reads DTGVSQNPRHKITKRGQNVTFRCDPISEHNRLYWYRQTLGQGPEFLTYFQNEAQLEKSRLLSDRFSAERPKGSFSTLEIQRTEQGDSAMYLCASRSSGGFTGELFFGEGSRLTVL.

The chain joins TRBV29-1 to TRBJ2-7; 10 nucleotides agree with TRBD1. Germline V gives CDR1 SQVTM, CDR2 ANQGSEA. The CDR3 length is 13 residues. The trim removed 6 bases at V and 5 bases at J, leaving 7 bases unmatched. CDR3 sequence (DNA): TGCAGCGTCGCCCCGGGACAGGGGAACGAGCAGTACTTC. Translation gives CSVAPGQGNEQYF.

In its sample, this clonotype was seen a few times. CDR3 protein: CSATDVLDTQYF. The CDR3 DNA reads as TGCAGTGCAACGGACGTCCTAGATACGCAGTATTTT. The chain joins TRBV20-1 to TRBJ2-3; no clear D gene. The CDR3 runs 12 residues. Germline V gene sequence: CDR1 DFQATT, CDR2 SNEGSKA (reference sequence). The V end lost 6 bases, the J end lost 5 bases, and 12 bases lay between the germline ends.

The chain uses TRBV6-5 and TRBJ2-7; D may be TRBD2 (5 bases). V shed 0 bases and J shed 2 bases, with 11 bases lying between them. Germline V gene sequence: CDR1 MNHEY, CDR2 SVGAGI. This CDR3 is built from 15 residues. In DNA form, the CDR3 reads TGTGCCAGCAGTTACTCGAGGGTCAAGGCCTACGAGCAGTACTTC. This sequence encodes CASSYSRVKAYEQYF.

This clonotype appeared many times. This chain uses TRBV5-5 with TRBJ1-6; D unclear. The CDR3 is made up of 13 amino acids. Germline lookup yields CDR1 SGHKS and CDR2 YYEKEE (reference sequence). The V end was cut by 7 bases, the J end by 3 bases, with 8 bases between. CDR3 sequence reads: CASGLDYNSPLHF. In DNA, the CDR3 is TGTGCCAGCGGACTGGACTATAATTCACCCCTCCACTTT.

This clonotype turned up a few times. The chain couples TRBV7-2 to TRBJ2-2; 8 nucleotides align to TRBD2. Trimming took 3 bases from V and 6 from J; bases not matched to a gene: 15. The CDR3 is made up of 18 amino acids. Germline CDR1 and CDR2: SGHTA and FQGNSA. The chain's CDR3 is CASSFTSPGLGTPGELFF. In DNA, the CDR3 is TGTGCCAGCAGCTTTACCTCCCCGGGACTAGGGACGCCCGGGGAGCTGTTTTTT.

The gene calls are TRBV3-1 and TRBJ2-7; possible D gene TRBD1, 5 bases. The length of the CDR3 is 13 residues. Germline loops: CDR1 LGHDT, CDR2 YNNKEL (reference sequence). V was clipped by 1 base and J by 5 bases, with 9 bases between them. The CDR3 nucleotides read TGTGCCAGCAGCCAAGTGGCAGGGAACGAGCAGTACTTC. It translates to CASSQVAGNEQYF.

The chain is built from TRBV12-5 and TRBJ2-3; D assignment may be TRBD1 or TRBD2 (5 bases each). V was pared by 8 bases and J by 6 bases, with 18 bases between. The CDR3 totals 14 residues. CDR1 and CDR2 (germline): LGHNT, FRNRAP. The CDR3: CASRDVGKRDTQYF. CDR3 bases: TGTGCTAGTCGGGACGTCGGGAAGAGGGATACGCAGTATTTT.

This clonotype was seen more than once but under ten times. The chain carries TRBV10-3 and TRBJ2-2; maybe TRBD1 (6 bases). V was cut by 0 bases and J by 4 bases, with 12 bases left in between. Germline assignment: CDR1 ENHRY and CDR2 SYGVKD. This CDR3 contains 16 residues. The CDR3 DNA reads TGTGCCATCAGTGAGTCTGGGGGCGAGGTCACCGGGGAGCTGTTTTTT. Its protein is CAISESGGEVTGELFF.

This clonotype has at least ten counts. The V and J genes are TRBV14 and TRBJ2-7; TRBD2 aligns across 7 bases. J lost 6 bases, V lost 4 bases, and 6 bases had no gene match. CDR1 SGHDN and CDR2 FVKESK come from the germline V gene. The CDR3 length is 13 residues. The CDR3, as DNA: TGTGCCAGCAGCCGGACGGGGGAGGGCGAGCAGTACTTC. Translation: CASSRTGEGEQYF.

V usage is TRBV29-1 and J usage is TRBJ2-5, with D possibly matching TRBD1 (5 bases). Germline lookup yields CDR1 SQVTM and CDR2 ANQGSEA. This CDR3 contains 11 residues. Trimming shortened V by 6 bases and J by 2 bases, and 7 bases separated the two germline ends. The CDR3 DNA follows: TGCAGCGTGACAGAACAAGAGACCCAGTACTTC. Amino acids: CSVTEQETQYF.

This chain joins TRBV5-6 and TRBJ1-1; D possibly corresponds to TRBD1 (6 bases). Trimming removed 4 bases from V and 5 bases from J, with 21 bases in between. Germline V CDR1 and CDR2: SGHDT, YYEEEE. The CDR3 consists of 16 residues. The DNA of the CDR3 is TGTGCCAGCAGCGTTGGGGGCAGTGGGGTTTGGACTGAAGCTTTCTTT. Translating gives CASSVGGSGVWTEAFF. The entire variable domain, with the rest obtained from reference TRBV5-6 and TRBJ1-1, is as follows: DAGVTQSPTHLIKTRGQQVTLRCSPKSGHDTVSWYQQALGQGPQFIFQYYEEEERQRGNFPDRFSGHQFPNYSSELNVNALLLGDSALYLCASSVGGSGVWTEAFFGQGTRLTVV.